One sample yielded the 21 T cell receptor beta chains listed below, sequenced in a study of T cell repertoires in cytomegalovirus infection (dated by TCRdb to between 2018 and 2021). The sample was run on an Illumina HiSeq 1500. TCRdb applied fastp at Q25 and MiXCR to the public reads, then kept only in-frame beta chains. Identical CDR3 protein sequences are pooled into one entry, listed with their most common genes and DNA. Here the sample has about 160,000 distinct CDR3 sequences; 17% occur a single time. Of the sample, roughly a sixth is held by the ten largest clones. What was sequenced was CD8+ T cells from PBMCs. Source of these receptors: a human donor in good health (CMV status not recorded). Some clones in this sample may be carry-over from other donors' samples.

This clonotype showed up many times. The gene calls are TRBV15 and TRBJ2-1; 7 bases map to TRBD1. Germline V gene sequence: CDR1 LNHNV, CDR2 YYDKDF (reference sequence). Germline trimming cut 2 bases from V and 5 bases from J; bases unmatched to any gene: 9. The CDR3 is 16 amino acids. The CDR3 spells CATSRPMTGWDNEQFF. CDR3 in DNA: TGTGCCACCAGCAGACCCATGACAGGGTGGGACAATGAGCAGTTCTTC.

The CDR3 sequence is CASPPDGHEQFF. CDR3 nucleotide sequence: TGTGCCAGCCCCCCGGACGGGCATGAGCAGTTCTTC. The chain employs TRBV7-9 and TRBJ2-1; D is uncertain. The germline V gene encodes CDR1 SEHNR and CDR2 FQNEAQ (reference sequence). The length of the CDR3 is 12 residues. V lost 8 bases and J lost 8, with 13 bases in between.

This clonotype has a handful of counts. The chain is built from TRBV7-9 and TRBJ2-1, with no clear D. The germline V gene encodes CDR1 SEHNR and CDR2 FQNEAQ (reference sequence). V lost 5 bases, J lost 0 bases, and 14 bases lay in between. This CDR3 spans 16 amino acids. The CDR3 DNA sequence: TGTGCCAGCAGCCCCCCCCGGAAAGGCTCCTACAATGAGCAGTTCTTC. This translates into CASSPPRKGSYNEQFF.

This clonotype was seen just once. The rearrangement links TRBV6-2 or TRBV6-3 to TRBJ2-1; 8 nucleotides match TRBD2. This CDR3 region has 18 residues. The V gene end was trimmed by 1 base and the J gene end by 2 bases; junction bases not matched to a gene: 10. Germline CDR1 is MNHEY and CDR2 is SVGEGT. CDR3 nucleotide sequence: TGTGCCAGCAGTTACTTGAAAAGCGGGAGTCACACCTACAATGAGCAGTTCTTC. Residues: CASSYLKSGSHTYNEQFF.

This clonotype was counted only a few times. The chain employs TRBV29-1 and TRBJ2-7; TRBD1 agrees at 7 bases. V lost 3 bases and J lost 3; bases outside the gene matches: 5. The V gene's germline CDR1 is SQVTM and CDR2 ANQGSEA. This CDR3 has 13 amino acids. In DNA, the CDR3 is TGCAGCGTTGAGGTGGACAGGAACTACGAGCAGTACTTC. This translates into CSVEVDRNYEQYF.

This clonotype was seen only a few times. The CDR3 here is CASSLARTGGGTEAFF. DNA of the CDR3: TGTGCCAGCAGCTTGGCTAGGACAGGGGGAGGGACTGAAGCTTTCTTT. The J gene is TRBJ1-1, the V gene TRBV5-5; 10 positions agree with TRBD1. Trimming at V came to 0 bases and at J to 5 bases, leaving 7 bases not matched to a gene. This CDR3 is built from 16 residues. The germline gives CDR1 SGHKS, CDR2 YYEKEE (reference sequence).

V and J are TRBV28 and TRBJ2-5; D perhaps matches TRBD2 (6 bases). The CDR3 is 15 residues long. The germline CDR1 and CDR2 sequences are MDHEN and SYDVKM. V was cut by 7 bases and J by 5 bases, with 20 bases left in between. CDR3 in DNA: TGTGCCAGCACTCCAGGGACTCTTATCAAGGAGACCCAGTACTTC. Protein product: CASTPGTLIKETQYF.

The chain couples TRBV7-2 to TRBJ1-6; D unclear. Germline V gene data show CDR1 as SGHTA and CDR2 as FQGNSA. V lost 5 bases and J 10 bases, leaving 15 bases between the germline ends. CDR3 size: 14 residues. The CDR3 reads CASSRGVERSPLHF. DNA for the CDR3: TGTGCCAGCAGCCGGGGAGTCGAGCGCTCACCCCTCCACTTT.

The chain uses TRBV11-2 and TRBJ2-7; no clear D gene. The CDR3 is made up of 13 amino acids. Germline assignment: CDR1 SGHAT and CDR2 FQNNGV. The V and J ends lost 2 bases and 2 bases respectively, with 7 bases between them. Written as DNA, the CDR3 is TGTGCCAGCAGCTTACCGGGTGCCTACGAGCAGTACTTC. Translated: CASSLPGAYEQYF. The complete variable domain, with remaining parts taken from reference TRBV11-2 and TRBJ2-7, reads EAGVAQSPRYKIIEKRQSVAFWCNPISGHATLYWYQQILGQGPKLLIQFQNNGVVDDSQLPKDRFSAERLKGVDSTLKIQPAKLEDSAVYLCASSLPGAYEQYFGPGTRLTVT.

The chain combines TRBV14 with TRBJ1-2; D is undetermined. From germline, CDR1 is SGHDN and CDR2 FVKESK. V was cut by 6 bases and J by 7 bases, with 15 bases left in between. The CDR3 covers 13 residues. The CDR3 region is CASSPTRSSGYTF. For the CDR3, the DNA is TGTGCCAGCAGTCCTACGAGAAGCTCTGGCTACACCTTC.

This clonotype was detected a few times. This chain links TRBV5-5 with TRBJ2-3, with D perhaps TRBD2 (6 bases). There are 14 residues in the CDR3. Trimming stripped 4 bases from V and 6 bases from J, with 15 bases between. Per germline, CDR1 SGHKS and CDR2 YYEKEE (reference sequence). As DNA, the CDR3 is TGTGCCAGCAGCCTTCGACATGGGGGGGATACGCAGTATTTT. Translation: CASSLRHGGDTQYF.

There are a few counts of this clonotype. The gene calls are TRBV11-2 and TRBJ1-1; 8 nucleotides line up with TRBD1. The V gene's germline CDR1 is SGHAT and CDR2 FQNNGV. This CDR3 comprises 16 residues. The trim removed 5 bases at V and 0 bases at J, leaving 8 bases unmatched. The CDR3 spells CASSPWAGGLNTEAFF. CDR3 DNA sequence: TGTGCCAGCAGCCCCTGGGCAGGGGGCCTGAACACTGAAGCTTTCTTT.

J is TRBJ1-5 and V is TRBV10-3, with 10 positions matching TRBD1. Looked up from germline, CDR1 is ENHRY and CDR2 is SYGVKD. The V gene end was trimmed by 3 bases and the J gene end by 4 bases; junction bases not matched to a gene: 6. The CDR3 totals 16 residues. CDR3 region: CAISDSDRGENQPQHF. CDR3 sequence (DNA): TGTGCCATCAGTGATTCGGACAGGGGGGAGAATCAGCCCCAGCATTTT.

This clonotype was found a few times. The chain joins TRBV5-1 to TRBJ1-4, with 9 positions matching TRBD1. The trim removed 3 bases at V and 3 bases at J, leaving 6 bases unmatched. The length of the CDR3 is 16 residues. Germline CDR1 is SGHRS and CDR2 is YFSETQ. The CDR3 reads CASSSGQGRSNEKLFF. DNA of the CDR3: TGCGCCAGCAGCTCGGGACAGGGTAGATCTAATGAAAAACTGTTTTTT. The full variable domain, its missing parts supplied by reference TRBV5-1 and TRBJ1-4, is KAGVTQTPRYLIKTRGQQVTLSCSPISGHRSVSWYQQTPGQGLQFLFEYFSETQRNKGNFPGRFSGRQFSNSRSEMNVSTLELGDSALYLCASSSGQGRSNEKLFFGSGTQLSVL.

This clonotype was detected only a few times. The rearrangement uses TRBV7-6 and TRBJ1-4; unclear D gene. CDR1 SGHVS and CDR2 FNYEAQ come from the germline V gene. CDR3 length equals 13 residues. Trimming removed 8 bases at V and 6 bases at J, with 13 bases between. Here the CDR3 DNA reads TGTGCCAGCCGCCGTTTGGACGATGAAAAACTGTTTTTT. Its translation is CASRRLDDEKLFF. Combining the CDR3 with reference TRBV7-6 and TRBJ1-4 gives the whole variable domain GAGVSQSPRYKVTKRGQDVALRCDPISGHVSLYWYRQALGQGPEFLTYFNYEAQQDKSGLPNDRFSAERPEGSISTLTIQRTEQRDSAMYRCASRRLDDEKLFFGSGTQLSVL.

This chain links TRBV6-5 with TRBJ2-1; D is uncertain. Trimming pared 4 bases from V and 6 bases from J, leaving 13 bases between. The CDR3 spans 14 residues. CDR1 MNHEY and CDR2 SVGAGI come from the germline V gene. CDR3 DNA sequence: TGTGCCAGCAGTTCTACGAGTGTGGGCAATGAGCAGTTCTTC. It is translated as CASSSTSVGNEQFF.

The chain joins TRBV4-3 to TRBJ2-5; TRBD2 aligns across 8 bases. CDR3 length: 15 amino acids. V gave up 4 bases and J gave up 5 bases; unmatched junction bases: 9. Germline CDR1 is LGHNA and CDR2 is YSLEER. For the CDR3, the DNA is TGCGCCAGCAGCCCCTGGGCAAGCGGGGGTGAGACCCAGTACTTC. Its translation is CASSPWASGGETQYF.

The chain uses TRBV4-1 and TRBJ2-1, with TRBD2 matching 7 bases. CDR1 and CDR2 from the germline V gene are MGHRA and YSYEKL. Trimming cost V 0 bases and J 9 bases; bases outside gene matches: 8. This CDR3 spans 15 amino acids. CDR3 amino acids: CASSQEWGGMTEQFF. The DNA of the CDR3 is TGCGCCAGCAGCCAAGAGTGGGGGGGGATGACTGAGCAGTTCTTC.

V is TRBV12-3 or TRBV12-4 and J is TRBJ2-1, with 10 bases that match TRBD2. Trimming at V came to 4 bases and at J to 4 bases, leaving 4 bases not matched to a gene. The CDR3 is 15 amino acids. The CDR3 coding sequence is TGTGCCAGCAGTTACCCTAGCGGGGGTTACAATGAGCAGTTCTTC. This codes for CASSYPSGGYNEQFF.

This clonotype came up a few times. This chain joins TRBV5-4 and TRBJ2-5; 11 bases are a match to TRBD2. V trimming: 4 bases; J trimming: 4 bases; junction bases outside the gene matches: 18. Germline assignment: CDR1 SGHNT and CDR2 YYREEE (reference sequence). The CDR3 length is 19 residues. CDR3 DNA sequence: TGTGCCAGCAGCCTCAGGGGTAGCGGGGGGGTATGGGAACCAGAGACCCAGTACTTC. This translates into CASSLRGSGGVWEPETQYF.

This clonotype was counted only a few times. The rearrangement joins TRBV7-9 to TRBJ2-1, with D perhaps matching TRBD2 (5 bases). Germline V gene sequence: CDR1 SEHNR, CDR2 FQNEAQ (reference sequence). The CDR3 consists of 12 residues. V was cut by 4 bases and J by 5 bases, with 6 bases left in between. The DNA for the CDR3 is TGTGCCAGCAGCTCAGCGGACAATGAGCAGTTCTTC. Translation: CASSSADNEQFF.